A selection of T cell receptor beta chains follows, all from one sample in a study of cytomegalovirus exposure and HLA in healthy donors. Sequenced by immunoSEQ multiplex PCR; TCRdb stores in-frame clones only, minus some. The sample comprises 150,000 to 200,000 clones, just over 75% of which are singletons, and approximately 1.5% rests with the top ten. Sequenced input: PBMCs. Receptors were obtained from a woman in her twenties or thirties in good health and CMV-seropositive. CDR3s include the opening cysteine and the closing phenylalanine or tryptophan. D genes are given only for firm matches. Rows give clone size only sometimes, using once, few, many, or a class for an expanded clone.

TRBJ1-1 14 TRBD1 few TRBV5-6 TGTGCCAGCAGCTTGGGGGTGACAGGGTTGGAAGCTTTCTTT CASSLGVTGLEAFF
TRBJ2-3 15 TRBD2 once TRBV7-8 TGTGCCAGCAGCCACCTAGCGGGGAACACAGATACGCAGTATTTT CASSHLAGNTDTQYF
TRBJ1-4 16 TRBD1 NA TRBV7-2 TGTGCCAGCAGCTTAGGTCTGGGACAGGGGGAAGAAAAACTGTTTTTT CASSLGLGQGEEKLFF
TRBJ1-5 14 TRBD1 few TRBV6-1 TGTGCCAGCATCTCGGACAGGGACAATCAGCCCCAGCATTTT CASISDRDNQPQHF
TRBJ2-1 14 TRBD1 NA TRBV30 TGTGCCTGGAGTCATAGGGACAGAAAGAATGAGCAGTTCTTC CAWSHRDRKNEQFF
TRBJ2-1 14 TRBD2 NA TRBV28 TGTGCCAGCAGTCCCCCGGGAGGGTACCATGAGCAGTTCTTC CASSPPGGYHEQFF
TRBJ2-5 16 TRBD2 NA TRBV4-3 TGCGCCAGCAGCCAAGGATCGGGGGGTAATGGGGAGACCCAGTACTTC CASSQGSGGNGETQYF
TRBJ2-1 15 TRBD1 few TRBV6-5 TGTGCCAGCAGTTACCCGGCTACAGGGGTGAATGAGCAGTTCTTC CASSYPATGVNEQFF
TRBJ2-7 15 NA NA TRBV7-9 TGTGCCAGCAGCTTAGTTCAGGGGTTACAGGACGAGCAGTACTTC CASSLVQGLQDEQYF
TRBJ2-1 13 NA NA TRBV29-1 TGCAGCGTTGGATTGGGGAGCGGAACCGAGCAGTTCTTC CSVGLGSGTEQFF
TRBJ1-1 15 TRBD1 NA TRBV28 TGTGCCAGCAGTTTTCCTGACAGGGACGGCACTGAAGCTTTCTTT CASSFPDRDGTEAFF
TRBJ2-1 12 NA NA TRBV10-3 TGTGCCATCAGTCTGGGAGACAATGAGCAGTTCTTC CAISLGDNEQFF
TRBJ1-2 17 NA NA TRBV28 TGTGCCAGCAGTTTGAAGGAGGGGGACTACACTAACTATGGCTACACCTTC CASSLKEGDYTNYGYTF
TRBJ2-1 15 TRBD2 NA TRBV19 TGTGCCACCGCCAGGGGTAGCGGGAGCTGGAATGAGCAGTTCTTC CATARGSGSWNEQFF
TRBJ1-5 15 TRBD1 once TRBV28 TGTGCCAGCATTTACTCCGGACAGGGCGATCAGCCCCAGCATTTT CASIYSGQGDQPQHF
TRBJ1-5 15 NA NA TRBV5-1 TGCGCCAGCAGCCCGGTGGGGGGGCTGTACCAGCCCCAGCATTTT CASSPVGGLYQPQHF
TRBJ2-3 15 NA NA TRBV5-6 TGTGCCAGCAGCCCCCGGTATTCTAGCACAGATACGCAGTATTTT CASSPRYSSTDTQYF
TRBJ1-1 14 TRBD1 NA TRBV10-1 TGCGCCAGCAATCGGGACAGGGGAGTGGCTGAAGCTTTCTTT CASNRDRGVAEAFF
TRBJ1-1 12 TRBD1 NA TRBV6-5 TGTGCCAGCAGTAAGAGGACAGGGGAAGCTTTCTTT CASSKRTGEAFF
TRBJ1-3 15 TRBD1 NA TRBV6-6 TGTGCCAGCAGTTTTACAGGGGGCGTTGGAAACACCATATATTTT CASSFTGGVGNTIYF
TRBJ2-4 14 TRBD1 NA TRBV6-5 TGTGCCAGCAGTTCTGGGACAGGAGAAAACATTCAGTACTTC CASSSGTGENIQYF
TRBJ2-3 15 TRBD2 NA TRBV6-1 TGTGCCAGCGGAAAGAGCGGGAGGGAGACAGATACGCAGTATTTT CASGKSGRETDTQYF
TRBJ2-1 15 TRBD2 NA TRBV11-3 TGTGCCAGCAGCCCTGGACTAGCTTATTACAATGAGCAGTTCTTC CASSPGLAYYNEQFF
TRBJ1-2 18 NA NA TRBV4-2 TGTGCCAGCAGCCAAGACAACCCACCCCAGGGGTCTAACTATGGCTACACCTTC CASSQDNPPQGSNYGYTF
TRBJ2-2 15 NA NA TRBV25-1 TGTGCCAGCAGCTCAACAGGGCTAACTACCGGGGAGCTGTTTTTT CASSSTGLTTGELFF
TRBJ2-7 16 TRBD1 NA TRBV5-1 TGCGCCAGCCTTCCGAACCCCGGGACAGGGATATACGAGCAGTACTTC CASLPNPGTGIYEQYF
TRBJ2-3 16 TRBD2 NA TRBV30 TGTGCCTGGATGGGACTAGCGGGACTCAGGGGGGATACGCAGTATTTT CAWMGLAGLRGDTQYF
TRBJ2-7 14 TRBD2 NA TRBV30 TGTGCCTGGAGTGTAGGCCTAGCGGGAATCGAGCAGTACTTC CAWSVGLAGIEQYF
TRBJ2-7 12 TRBD1 few TRBV10-3 TGTGCCATCAGTGAGGCCGGGACAGAGGAGTACTTC CAISEAGTEEYF
TRBJ2-7 16 TRBD2 NA TRBV30 TGTGCCTGGAGTGCCTCACGGACTAGCGAGGTCTACGAGCAGTACTTC CAWSASRTSEVYEQYF
TRBJ2-1 14 TRBD1 NA TRBV2 TGTGCCAGCAAGAAGACAGGGGTCTACAATGAGCAGTTCTTC CASKKTGVYNEQFF
TRBJ2-3 14 NA NA TRBV10-1 TGCGCCAGCAGTGATGGGGGGATGACAGATACGCAGTATTTT CASSDGGMTDTQYF
TRBJ2-5 14 TRBD1 NA TRBV5-1 TGCGCCAGCGCGAACGGGGACAGGGGGGAGACCCAGTACTTC CASANGDRGETQYF
TRBJ2-7 18 TRBD2 NA TRBV10-2 TGCGCCAGCAGTGAGTCGACTCTAGGACTAGCGGGAGACTACGAGCAGTACTTC CASSESTLGLAGDYEQYF
TRBJ1-5 15 NA once TRBV6-6 TGTGCCAGCAGTTACTCTTGGCCCTTTAATCAGCCCCAGCATTTT CASSYSWPFNQPQHF
TRBJ1-2 14 TRBD1 NA TRBV6-6 TGTGCCAGCAGACCGACACAGGGGAACTATGGCTACACCTTC CASRPTQGNYGYTF
TRBJ1-1 17 NA once TRBV18 TGTGCCAGCTCACCAGCGAAGCAGGGTGCGATGAACACTGAAGCTTTCTTT CASSPAKQGAMNTEAFF
TRBJ2-7 15 TRBD1 NA TRBV27 TGTGCCAGCACCATAACAGGGGGCCAAGGGCACGAGCAGTACTTC CASTITGGQGHEQYF
TRBJ1-2 14 NA NA TRBV6-4 TGTGCCAGCAGTGAAGAGTCGTGGAGCTATGGCTACACCTTC CASSEESWSYGYTF
TRBJ2-5 14 TRBD1 NA TRBV10-2 TGCGCCAGCAGTCGACAGGGGTACCAAGAGACCCAGTACTTC CASSRQGYQETQYF
TRBJ1-3 15 TRBD1 NA TRBV2 TGTGCCAGCAGTGGGGACAGTAAGTCTGGAAACACCATATATTTT CASSGDSKSGNTIYF
TRBJ2-2 17 NA NA TRBV28 TGTGCCAGCAGTGAACCCACAGGGAAATACGGGGACGGGGAGCTGTTTTTT CASSEPTGKYGDGELFF
TRBJ2-7 16 NA NA TRBV19 TGTGCCAGTAGTTCGTCCAACAGGCGCCCTTCCTACGAGCAGTACTTC CASSSSNRRPSYEQYF
TRBJ1-4 16 NA NA TRBV9 TGTGCCAGCAGCGGGGGAAATAGGGGGACTAATGAAAAACTGTTTTTT CASSGGNRGTNEKLFF
TRBJ2-1 18 TRBD2 NA TRBV4-1 TGCGCCAGCAGCCGAGGACTAGCGGGAGGAGTGGTGGGCAATGAGCAGTTCTTC CASSRGLAGGVVGNEQFF
TRBJ1-3 17 NA NA TRBV30 TGTGCCTGGACAAGACTCGACAGGCCGGGGGGTGGAAACACCATATATTTT CAWTRLDRPGGGNTIYF
TRBJ2-5 15 TRBD1 NA TRBV19 TGTGCCAGTACCGATACTGGACAGGGCGAGGAGACCCAGTACTTC CASTDTGQGEETQYF
TRBJ2-1 14 NA NA TRBV11-3 TGTGCCAGCAGCCTCTCTAACCCTTACAATGAGCAGTTCTTC CASSLSNPYNEQFF
TRBJ2-7 15 TRBD1 NA TRBV28 TGTGCCAGCAGTTTCGACAGGGGGCTTGCCTACGAGCAGTACTTC CASSFDRGLAYEQYF
TRBJ1-1 14 TRBD1 NA TRBV27 TGTGCCAGCAGTTTTTCCAGGGGGTGGACTGAAGCTTTCTTT CASSFSRGWTEAFF
TRBJ1-3 14 TRBD1 NA TRBV19 TGTGCCAGTAGCACAGGGGGATCTGGAAACACCATATATTTT CASSTGGSGNTIYF
TRBJ1-1 17 TRBD1 NA TRBV10-1 TGCGCCAGCAGTGATGGGACAGGGGAGGGTCCAGACACTGAAGCTTTCTTT CASSDGTGEGPDTEAFF
TRBJ1-5 15 NA NA TRBV6-1 TGTGCCAGCACCGAGCGGGGGGCTAGCAATCAGCCCCAGCATTTT CASTERGASNQPQHF
TRBJ2-7 15 TRBD2 NA TRBV7-2 TGTGCCAGCAGCTTAGCTAGCGGGAGCTCCTACGAGCAGTACTTC CASSLASGSSYEQYF
TRBJ1-2 11 NA once TRBV7-2 TGTGCCAGCAGCTCAACATATGGCTACACCTTC CASSSTYGYTF
TRBJ2-7 15 NA NA TRBV6-5 TGTGCCAGCAGTTACGGGGGCACCCTCTCCTACGAGCAGTACTTC CASSYGGTLSYEQYF
TRBJ1-1 11 NA few TRBV5-4 TGTGCCAGCAGCTTGGATAGGGGAGCTTTCTTT CASSLDRGAFF
TRBJ1-5 15 TRBD1 NA TRBV18 TGTGCCAGCTCAGGGACAGGGGGACGTAATCAGCCCCAGCATTTT CASSGTGGRNQPQHF
TRBJ2-1 14 TRBD1 NA TRBV9 TGTGCCAGCAGCGCTTCGGGACAGGACAATGAGCAGTTCTTC CASSASGQDNEQFF